A single sample is the source of the 30 T cell receptor beta chains below, sequenced in a study of patients and donors after allogeneic stem cell transplantation. TCRdb passed the RT-PCR reads through MiXCR, listing each CDR3 protein once. This table holds hundreds of thousands of distinct CDR3 sequences, under 20% found once. The specimen sequenced was blood, either unsorted or a sorted T cell fraction (not recorded which). Receptor source: a human donor who was either an allogeneic HSCT recipient or a stem cell or donor lymphocyte infusion donor (not recorded which). It is not recorded whose cells these are; they may come from a transplant donor.

The chain joins TRBV3-1 to TRBJ2-7; no reliable D call. V lost 0 bases, J lost 3 bases, and 15 bases lay in between. Germline CDR1 is LGHDT and CDR2 is YNNKEL (reference sequence). This CDR3 is built from 16 residues. The DNA of the CDR3 is TGTGCCAGCAGCCAAGATAGTGGCGCCGCATACTACGAGCAGTACTTC. Its translation: CASSQDSGAAYYEQYF.

This clonotype came up many times. The CDR3: CASSPPRAQGGKQYF. The CDR3 bases are TGTGCCAGCTCACCCCCTCGCGCGCAAGGGGGCAAGCAGTACTTC. The chain links TRBV18 to TRBJ2-7; TRBD1 matches 7 bases. The CDR3 runs 15 residues. CDR1 is KGHSH and CDR2 is LQKENI in the germline V gene. V shed 3 bases, J shed 8 bases, and the junction held 13 bases outside the gene matches.

V gene TRBV30 combines with J gene TRBJ2-7; D is unclear. In germline, CDR1 is GTSNPN, CDR2 SVGIG (reference sequence). CDR3 size: 13 residues. Trimming pared 0 bases from V and 1 base from J, leaving 7 bases between. This CDR3 is CAWSVPPSYEQYF. The CDR3 DNA sequence: TGTGCCTGGAGTGTACCCCCTTCCTACGAGCAGTACTTC. The variable domain in full, with the rest retrieved from reference TRBV30 and TRBJ2-7, is SQTIHQWPATLVQPVGSPLSLECTVEGTSNPNLYWYRQAAGRGLQLLFYSVGIGQISSEVPQNLSASRPQDRQFILSSKKLLLSDSGFYLCAWSVPPSYEQYFGPGTRLTVT.

This chain joins TRBV11-2 and TRBJ2-7; D gene unclear. CDR3 length: 14 residues. Trimming left V 4 bases short and J 2 bases short, with 12 bases between. The V gene's germline CDR1 is SGHAT and CDR2 FQNNGV. The CDR3 here is CASSSFMRTYEQYF. The CDR3 DNA follows: TGTGCCAGCAGCTCCTTTATGAGGACCTACGAGCAGTACTTC.

The rearrangement uses TRBV6-1 and TRBJ2-7; no reliable D call. The V gene lost 5 bases and the J gene lost 0 bases, with 14 bases spanning the gap. In germline, CDR1 is MNHNS, CDR2 SASEGT. CDR3 length equals 15 residues. CDR3 DNA: TGTGCCAGCAGTACCTTCAACGGCCGCTCCTACGAGCAGTACTTC. It specifies CASSTFNGRSYEQYF.

The chain has TRBV20-1 and TRBJ1-1; possible D gene TRBD1, 5 bases. This CDR3 is 15 amino acids long. The V gene's germline CDR1 is DFQATT and CDR2 SNEGSKA (reference sequence). Trimming left V 4 bases short and J 0 bases short, with 15 bases between. The CDR3 sequence is CSATNTGRMNTEAFF. As DNA, the CDR3 is TGCAGTGCTACGAACACGGGACGGATGAACACTGAAGCTTTCTTT.

This clonotype was counted a few times. V gene TRBV25-1 combines with J gene TRBJ1-2; TRBD1 might be the D (5 bases). The CDR3 sequence is 14 residues long. Per the germline V gene, CDR1 is MGHDK and CDR2 is SYGVNS. With 4 bases removed from V and 4 bases from J, the gap between germline ends came to 13 bases. The CDR3 nucleotides are TGTGCCAGCAGTGTGCCGGGGCCCGGCTATGGCTACACCTTC. It encodes CASSVPGPGYGYTF.

This clonotype was detected many times. CDR3 amino acids: CSARRGGSPLHF. The CDR3 nucleotides read TGCAGTGCTCGTCGGGGTGGTTCACCCCTCCACTTT. This rearrangement joins TRBV20-1 to TRBJ1-6; D not certain. Trimming left V 5 bases short and J 9 bases short, with 11 bases between. CDR1 is DFQATT and CDR2 is SNEGSKA in the germline V gene (reference sequence). This CDR3 comprises 12 residues.

The rearrangement joins TRBV6-1 to TRBJ2-1, with D unclear. Germline CDR1 and CDR2: MNHNS and SASEGT. This CDR3 is built from 10 residues. Trimming shortened V by 6 bases and J by 5 bases, and 2 bases separated the two germline ends. Here the CDR3 reads CASRDNEQFF. The CDR3 DNA sequence: TGTGCCAGCAGGGACAATGAGCAGTTCTTC.

CDR3 region: CASSLRQPVGNYGYTF. The CDR3 region has the DNA TGTGCCAGCAGCCTACGACAGCCGGTTGGGAACTATGGCTACACCTTC. The V call is TRBV5-4, the J call TRBJ1-2; D perhaps matches TRBD1 (5 bases). Trimming removed 4 bases from V and 2 bases from J, with 18 bases in between. Germline values: CDR1 SGHNT, CDR2 YYREEE (reference sequence). The CDR3 spans 16 residues.

This rearrangement joins TRBV7-9 to TRBJ2-5; D might be TRBD1 or TRBD2, each matching 5 bases. The CDR3 covers 16 residues. V was trimmed by 2 bases and J by 4 bases, leaving 17 bases between them. Germline V gene sequence: CDR1 SEHNR, CDR2 FQNEAQ (reference sequence). CDR3 in amino acids: CASSLLVARGAETQYF. The CDR3, as DNA: TGTGCCAGCAGCTTATTGGTAGCCCGAGGGGCAGAGACCCAGTACTTC. The full variable domain, with the rest looked up from reference TRBV7-9 and TRBJ2-5, is DTGVSQNPRHKITKRGQNVTFRCDPISEHNRLYWYRQTLGQGPEFLTYFQNEAQLEKSRLLSDRFSAERPKGSFSTLEIQRTEQGDSAMYLCASSLLVARGAETQYFGPGTRLLVL.

This clonotype was recorded a few times. The genes are TRBV10-3 and TRBJ2-1; 8 nucleotides agree with TRBD2. The CDR3 runs to 12 residues. Unmatched junction bases numbered 3, after V lost 8 bases and J lost 6 bases. Per germline, CDR1 ENHRY and CDR2 SYGVKD. CDR3 protein: CAIGLARNEQFF. CDR3 DNA sequence: TGTGCCATCGGACTAGCTCGCAATGAGCAGTTCTTC.

The chain employs TRBV29-1 and TRBJ1-2, with D unclear. The germline CDR1 and CDR2 sequences are SQVTM and ANQGSEA. Deletions cut 0 bases from V and 7 bases from J, with 15 bases between. This CDR3 is 14 amino acids long. CDR3 loop: CSVEDRAGSSGYTF. The CDR3 bases are TGCAGCGTTGAAGATAGGGCGGGGTCTAGTGGCTACACCTTC.

The chain links TRBV12-3 or TRBV12-4 to TRBJ1-5; 7 bases match TRBD1. V dropped 6 bases and J dropped 6; count of bases not matched to a gene: 2. The CDR3 runs to 12 residues. The DNA for the CDR3 is TGTGCCAGCAGGGAGGGGGCTCAGCCCCAGCATTTT. The encoded protein is CASREGAQPQHF.

This clonotype was recorded many times. The chain uses TRBV12-3 or TRBV12-4 and TRBJ1-5; tentatively, D is TRBD1 (6 bases). There are 15 residues in the CDR3. Trimming stripped 1 base from V and 9 bases from J, with 16 bases between. CDR3 sequence reads: CASSLVGQPAMPQHF. CDR3 nucleotides: TGTGCCAGCAGTTTAGTTGGACAGCCTGCGATGCCCCAGCATTTT.

This clonotype was picked up a small number of times. The rearrangement uses TRBV27 and TRBJ2-7, with 12 bases lining up with TRBD2. The CDR3 runs to 16 residues. The trim removed 5 bases at V and 2 bases at J, leaving 7 bases unmatched. In germline, CDR1 is MNHEY, CDR2 SMNVEV (reference sequence). The CDR3 DNA reads TGTGCCAGCAGTATTCTTCTAGCGGGAGGGCCCTACGAGCAGTACTTC. Amino acids: CASSILLAGGPYEQYF.

This clonotype was seen a few times. This sequence joins TRBV7-9 and TRBJ2-1; the D gene could be TRBD1 or TRBD2 (6 bases each). CDR3 length: 16 residues. Germline CDR1 SEHNR, CDR2 FQNEAQ (reference sequence). Trimming shortened V by 4 bases and J by 8 bases, and 21 bases separated the two germline ends. CDR3 bases: TGTGCCAGCAGCTCAGGAGGGGGGCGCCCCGTTGATGAGCAGTTCTTC. This sequence encodes CASSSGGGRPVDEQFF.

The J gene is TRBJ2-2, the V gene TRBV2; D unclear. Germline-derived CDR1 and CDR2 are SNHLY and FYNNEI. V was trimmed by 5 bases and J by 5 bases, leaving 12 bases between them. This CDR3 contains 14 residues. For the CDR3, the DNA is TGTGCCAGCAGTTACCGCCCCGGGACCGGGGAGCTGTTTTTT. This codes for CASSYRPGTGELFF.

The chain combines TRBV6-1 with TRBJ1-2; 9 nucleotides agree with TRBD1. J lost 3 bases, V lost 4 bases, and 9 bases had no gene match. The CDR3 extends over 16 amino acids. The germline CDR1 and CDR2 sequences are MNHNS and SASEGT. For the CDR3, the DNA is TGTGCCAGCAGTGGCTCCGGGACAGGGACTTACTATGGCTACACCTTC. It encodes CASSGSGTGTYYGYTF.

This clonotype was counted at least ten times. This sequence joins TRBV12-3 or TRBV12-4 and TRBJ2-7; 9 bases fit TRBD1. The CDR3 contains 14 residues. With 6 bases clipped from V and 3 bases from J, the junction kept 6 bases outside the gene matches. The CDR3 bases are TGTGCCAGCAGCTTGGGGACAGGGCGCTACGAGCAGTACTTC. Protein: CASSLGTGRYEQYF.

The chain uses TRBV7-6 and TRBJ2-1, with TRBD1 matching over 8 bases. The J segment lost 9 bases and the V segment lost 5 bases, leaving 9 bases of the junction unmatched. The germline CDR1 and CDR2 sequences are SGHVS and FNYEAQ. CDR3 length: 14 amino acids. The CDR3 sequence is CASSLRQGPFEQFF. Written as DNA, the CDR3 is TGTGCCAGCAGCCTTAGACAGGGGCCGTTTGAGCAGTTCTTC. The whole variable domain, remainder taken from reference TRBV7-6 and TRBJ2-1, is GAGVSQSPRYKVTKRGQDVALRCDPISGHVSLYWYRQALGQGPEFLTYFNYEAQQDKSGLPNDRFSAERPEGSISTLTIQRTEQRDSAMYRCASSLRQGPFEQFFGPGTRLTVL.

The V call is TRBV7-8, the J call TRBJ2-7, with D possibly matching TRBD2 (5 bases). The CDR3 is 14 amino acids. V was cut by 5 bases and J by 4 bases, with 15 bases left in between. Germline CDR1 and CDR2: SGHVS and FQNEAQ. The CDR3 sequence is CASSANLARYEQYF. The DNA of the CDR3 is TGTGCCAGCAGCGCGAACCTAGCCAGATACGAGCAGTACTTC.

This clonotype was found a few times. This sequence joins TRBV30 and TRBJ1-2; no clear D. This CDR3 is built from 11 residues. From germline, CDR1 is GTSNPN and CDR2 SVGIG (reference sequence). Trimming shortened V by 4 bases and J by 8 bases, and 11 bases separated the two germline ends. CDR3 DNA sequence: TGTGCCTGGACCACACTGGCCGGCTACACCTTC. Protein product: CAWTTLAGYTF.

A few counts support this clonotype. V is TRBV10-3 and J is TRBJ2-2; no clear D gene. This CDR3 contains 12 residues. Trimming removed 4 bases at V and 4 bases at J, with 4 bases between. Looked up from germline, CDR1 is ENHRY and CDR2 is SYGVKD. The CDR3 DNA reads TGTGCCATCAGTGGACGCACCGGGGAGCTGTTTTTT. This gives the protein CAISGRTGELFF.

This rearrangement joins TRBV11-2 to TRBJ1-1; TRBD1 matches 8 bases. The CDR3 is 14 amino acids. Unmatched junction bases numbered 4, after V lost 2 bases and J lost 5 bases. The germline CDR1 and CDR2 sequences are SGHAT and FQNNGV. CDR3 DNA: TGTGCCAGCAGCTTATCAGGGGGCAGGACTGAAGCTTTCTTT. It translates to CASSLSGGRTEAFF.

This CDR3 is CSARGNRWSTEAFF. The CDR3 coding sequence is TGCAGTGCTAGAGGTAACAGGTGGAGCACTGAAGCTTTCTTT. V is TRBV20-1 and J is TRBJ1-1; D may be TRBD1 (5 bases). The CDR3 has 14 residues. From germline, CDR1 is DFQATT and CDR2 SNEGSKA (reference sequence). V dropped 1 base and J dropped 4 bases, with 13 bases sitting between them.

J is TRBJ1-5 and V is TRBV3-1; TRBD1 aligns across 8 bases. The ends lost 4 bases at V and 3 bases at J; junction bases unmatched: 8. The CDR3 spans 16 residues. Germline V gives CDR1 LGHDT, CDR2 YNNKEL (reference sequence). DNA for the CDR3: TGTGCCAGCAGCCCGGGGGACAGGAGTTACAATCAGCCCCAGCATTTT. Its protein is CASSPGDRSYNQPQHF. Full variable domain (remainder filled in from reference TRBV3-1 and TRBJ1-5): DTAVSQTPKYLVTQMGNDKSIKCEQNLGHDTMYWYKQDSKKFLKIMFSYNNKELIINETVPNRFSPKSPDKAHLNLHINSLELGDSAVYFCASSPGDRSYNQPQHFGDGTRLSIL.

This clonotype occurred a few times. The V gene is TRBV6-5, the J gene TRBJ2-5; D perhaps matches TRBD1 (6 bases). V was pared by 1 base and J by 5 bases, with 14 bases between. Germline-derived CDR1 and CDR2 are MNHEY and SVGAGI. The CDR3 has 15 amino acids. The CDR3 bases are TGTGCCAGCAGTTACTTAGACAGGTTGGGGGAGACCCAGTACTTC. It codes for CASSYLDRLGETQYF.

V and J are TRBV6-5 and TRBJ1-5, with D maybe TRBD1 (5 bases). The germline gives CDR1 MNHEY, CDR2 SVGAGI. V shed 0 bases and J shed 3 bases, with 15 bases lying between them. The CDR3 has 17 residues. This CDR3 is CASSYSATSRDNQPQHF. The DNA for the CDR3 is TGTGCCAGCAGTTACTCTGCGACGTCCAGGGACAATCAGCCCCAGCATTTT.

In its sample, this clonotype was seen a few times. The V gene is TRBV14, the J gene TRBJ2-1; 9 nucleotides match TRBD2. This CDR3 spans 16 amino acids. V dropped 4 bases and J dropped 1; count of bases not matched to a gene: 5. Germline lookup yields CDR1 SGHDN and CDR2 FVKESK. The CDR3 reads CASSRLAGASYNEQFF. CDR3 in DNA: TGTGCCAGCAGCCGCTTAGCGGGAGCTTCCTACAATGAGCAGTTCTTC.